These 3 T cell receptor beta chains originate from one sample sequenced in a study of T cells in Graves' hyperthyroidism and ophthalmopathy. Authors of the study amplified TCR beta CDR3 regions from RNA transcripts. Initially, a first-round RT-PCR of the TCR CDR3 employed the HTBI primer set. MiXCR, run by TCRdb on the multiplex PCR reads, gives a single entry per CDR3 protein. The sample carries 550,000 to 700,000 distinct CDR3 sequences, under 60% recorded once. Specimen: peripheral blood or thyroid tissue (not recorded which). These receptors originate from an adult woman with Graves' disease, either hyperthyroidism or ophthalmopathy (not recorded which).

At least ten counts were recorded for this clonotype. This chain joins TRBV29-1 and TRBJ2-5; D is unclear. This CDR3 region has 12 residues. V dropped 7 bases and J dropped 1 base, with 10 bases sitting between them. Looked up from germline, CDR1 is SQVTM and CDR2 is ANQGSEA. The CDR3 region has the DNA TGCAGCGGAGGCAGCTCCCAAGAGACCCAGTACTTC. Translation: CSGGSSQETQYF.

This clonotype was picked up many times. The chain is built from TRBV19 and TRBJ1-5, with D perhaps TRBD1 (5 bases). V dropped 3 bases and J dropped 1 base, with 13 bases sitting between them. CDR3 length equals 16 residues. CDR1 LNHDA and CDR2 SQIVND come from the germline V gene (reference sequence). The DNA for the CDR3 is TGTGCCAGTAGTATCCCTAGGGGAGGCAGCAATCAGCCCCAGCATTTT. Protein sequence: CASSIPRGGSNQPQHF.

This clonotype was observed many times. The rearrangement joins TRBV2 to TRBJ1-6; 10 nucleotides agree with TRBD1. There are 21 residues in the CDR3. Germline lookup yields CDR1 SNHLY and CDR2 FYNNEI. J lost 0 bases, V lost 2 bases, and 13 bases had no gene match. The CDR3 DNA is TGTGCCAGCAGTGAATCAAAAAGACAGGGGGCCTACTTCTCCTATAATTCACCCCTCCACTTT. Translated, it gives CASSESKRQGAYFSYNSPLHF.